What follows describes a single TCR beta chain. Its target is unknown. TCRdb itself ran the 5' RACE reads through MiXCR, one entry per CDR3 protein. Of under 950,000 distinct CDR3 sequences in the sample, under 20% were seen once. The sample is drawn from a study of CD8 T cells in ankylosing spondylitis. Study results and limitations: Some motif variants had been reported before (in reactive arthritis synovial fluid and blood). Roughly 8 highly homologous variants formed a TCR beta motif that appeared characteristic of ankylosing spondylitis blood.

Germline V gives CDR1 SEHNR, CDR2 FQNEAQ (reference sequence). V was shortened by 10 bases and J by 0 bases, with 7 bases between the two germline ends. The CDR3 contains 12 residues. The clonotype was recovered from a male donor with ankylosing spondylitis. The chain carries TRBV7-9 and TRBJ1-3, with no clear D. The sample taken for sequencing was blood, either unsorted or a sorted T cell fraction (not recorded which). Here the CDR3 reads CATSSSGNTIYF. CDR3 nucleotides: TGTGCCACCTCGAGCTCTGGAAACACCATATATTTT.